The clone carrying this T cell receptor (beta chain) was detected a few times. No antigen is known for it. The sample belongs to a study of identical twins. Findings and limits, study-wide: Fewer insertions characterized abundant cord blood beta clonotypes, whereas memory repertoires showed none. Low generation-probability sequences were in excess among twin-shared out-of-frame alpha sequences.

The CDR3 contains 14 residues. Trimming at V came to 2 bases and at J to 3 bases, leaving 4 bases not matched to a gene. From germline, CDR1 is DFQATT and CDR2 SNEGSKA (reference sequence). Unique molecular identifiers were present on the cDNA, which also gained a universal primer site by template switching. TCRdb itself ran the 5' RACE reads through MiXCR, one entry per CDR3 protein. The table lists nearly 250,000 distinct CDR3 sequences, approximately 7% of them singletons. These data were also filed under a second study, of yellow fever vaccine responses in identical twins.

Sequencing input: memory (CD45RO+) T cells sorted from blood. This chain uses TRBV20-1 with TRBJ1-5; 7 nucleotides agree with TRBD1. The clonotype originates from a woman between 18 and 30 years old in good health. CDR3 sequence reads: CSARTGVANQPQHF. The CDR3, as DNA: TGCAGTGCTAGAACAGGGGTCGCCAATCAGCCCCAGCATTTT.